This TCR beta chain was documented in a study of control samples from healthy donors and cancer patients (dated by TCRdb to about 2020). The receptor library was made with the immunoSEQ multiplex PCR assay. The clones in this table, taken by TCRdb from immuneACCESS, are in-frame only. Not every clone is retained; where verified, under half of the shortfall comes from an unresolved V gene, and the cause of the rest is unknown. For this sample the table gives under 150,000 clones, of which more than 75% were detected only once. The ten biggest clones cover around 9.4% of the sample. In regard to this clone: The target of this receptor is not known. No base quality values were provided; no much bigger clone lies one nucleotide off.

CDR1 SGHDT and CDR2 YYEEEE are derived from the germline V gene. The CDR3 contains 17 residues, cysteine and phenylalanine counted. Only CDR3 DNA is held: 51 bases, read in frame from base 1. Trimming costs V 3 bases and J 5 bases, and their ends lie 21 bases apart. Sequencing input: blood. Here the chain combines TRBV5-6 and TRBJ1-5, with no D gene named confidently. The receptor comes from a man aged 35 to 55 in good health. The encoded CDR3 is CASSWGGRFIYDQPQHF. The nucleotide sequence reads as follows: TGTGCCAGCAGCTGGGGAGGTCGGTTTATTTACGATCAGCCCCAGCATTTT.